One and the same sample provided the 16 T cell receptor beta chains below, sequenced in a study of response to subunit inactivated influenza vaccine. MiXCR, applied by TCRdb to the RT-PCR reads, yields one record per CDR3 protein. The sample comprises roughly 520,000 distinct CDR3 sequences, less than 30% of which are singletons, and approximately 2% rests with the top ten. Source: CD4+ T cells sorted from PBMCs, taken less than 6 days after vaccination. The receptor set was obtained from a man in his fifties or sixties who received an inactivated influenza vaccine.

This clonotype has more than one count but fewer than ten. The CDR3 region is CSVEVIQETQYF. The CDR3, as DNA: TGCAGCGTTGAGGTCATCCAAGAGACCCAGTACTTC. V gene TRBV29-1 combines with J gene TRBJ2-5; D is unresolved. The CDR3 spans 12 residues. CDR1 is SQVTM, CDR2 ANQGSEA, per germline. Trimming removed 3 bases from V and 1 base from J, with 6 bases in between.

This clonotype was counted between two and nine times. The gene calls are TRBV7-8 and TRBJ2-5; D is uncertain. V lost 5 bases, J lost 1 base, and 8 bases lay in between. The CDR3 is 13 amino acids. In germline, CDR1 is SGHVS, CDR2 FQNEAQ. CDR3 DNA: TGTGCCAGCAGCACCCCATCCCAAGAGACCCAGTACTTC. Protein product: CASSTPSQETQYF. Drawing the rest from reference TRBV7-8 and TRBJ2-5, the complete variable domain is GAGVSQSPRYKVAKRGQDVALRCDPISGHVSLFWYQQALGQGPEFLTYFQNEAQLDKSGLPSDRFFAERPEGSVSTLKIQRTQQEDSAVYLCASSTPSQETQYFGPGTRLLVL.

This chain links TRBV19 with TRBJ2-1, with a possible D match to TRBD1 (5 bases). The germline V and J ends were trimmed by 3 bases and 4 bases, with 13 bases remaining between them. This CDR3 has 15 residues. Germline values: CDR1 LNHDA, CDR2 SQIVND (reference sequence). The CDR3 is CASSIRAGWYNEQFF. The CDR3 coding sequence is TGTGCCAGTAGTATTCGGGCAGGGTGGTACAATGAGCAGTTCTTC.

This clonotype was seen repeatedly, ten times or more. The rearrangement joins TRBV7-8 to TRBJ1-5; D is unresolved. Between the trimmed V and J ends, which lost 5 bases and 0 bases, there was a span of 8 bases. Looked up from germline, CDR1 is SGHVS and CDR2 is FQNEAQ. The CDR3 is 14 residues long. The CDR3 DNA reads as TGTGCCAGCAGCCCTATGGTTAGCAATCAGCCCCAGCATTTT. Translated, it gives CASSPMVSNQPQHF.

This clonotype was seen a few times. This chain uses TRBV6-5 with TRBJ2-7, with 7 bases that match TRBD2. CDR1 is MNHEY and CDR2 is SVGAGI in the germline V gene. Germline trimming cut 0 bases from V and 5 bases from J; bases unmatched to any gene: 7. The CDR3 runs 15 residues. CDR3 in amino acids: CASSYSPGLSHEQYF. The CDR3 bases are TGTGCCAGCAGTTACTCTCCGGGACTATCCCACGAGCAGTACTTC.

The chain joins TRBV5-6 to TRBJ1-1; D not certain. CDR1 and CDR2 from the germline V gene are SGHDT and YYEEEE. V was shortened by 0 bases and J by 8 bases, with 11 bases between the two germline ends. The CDR3 runs to 13 residues. CDR3 sequence (DNA): TGTGCCAGCAGCTTGGCCGCCGGGTTGGAAGCTTTCTTT. It encodes CASSLAAGLEAFF.

In this sample, this clonotype turned up a few times. V is TRBV7-2 and J is TRBJ2-3; D may be TRBD2 (6 bases). This CDR3 spans 16 amino acids. The ends were cut back, 2 bases at V and 3 bases at J, with 15 bases in the middle. Germline V gives CDR1 SGHTA, CDR2 FQGNSA. The DNA for the CDR3 is TGTGCCAGCAGCTTAAATCAGGGAGGTGGTACAGATACGCAGTATTTT. Its protein is CASSLNQGGGTDTQYF.

The chain is built from TRBV20-1 and TRBJ2-7; 12 positions match TRBD2. The CDR3 has 14 residues. CDR1 DFQATT and CDR2 SNEGSKA come from the germline V gene (reference sequence). The V segment lost 5 bases and the J segment 0 bases; nucleotides outside the gene matches: 2. The CDR3 reads CSAWTSGISYEQYF. CDR3 bases: TGCAGTGCTTGGACTAGCGGGATCTCCTACGAGCAGTACTTC.

There are many counts of this clonotype. The V and J genes are TRBV7-9 and TRBJ2-7; 10 nucleotides align to TRBD2. The CDR3 is made up of 15 amino acids. Germline V lookup: CDR1 SEHNR, CDR2 FQNEAQ (reference sequence). Unmatched junction bases numbered 9, after V lost 5 bases and J lost 5 bases. The CDR3 is CASSRAGGPTNEQYF. The CDR3 nucleotides read TGTGCCAGCAGCCGAGCGGGAGGGCCGACCAACGAGCAGTACTTC.

The J gene is TRBJ1-2, the V gene TRBV6-5; D is unresolved. Germline-derived CDR1 and CDR2 are MNHEY and SVGAGI. Trimming removed 2 bases at V and 8 bases at J, with 12 bases between. The CDR3 sequence is 13 residues long. The CDR3 sequence is CASSYGGFEGYTF. The DNA for the CDR3 is TGTGCCAGCAGTTACGGAGGGTTTGAGGGCTACACCTTC.

The sample holds a few counts of this clonotype. The chain recombines TRBV28 with TRBJ1-1; TRBD1 agrees at 7 bases. The CDR3 contains 13 residues. Trimming removed 8 bases from V and 5 bases from J; junction bases left unmatched: 8. CDR1 MDHEN and CDR2 SYDVKM come from the germline V gene. Here the CDR3 DNA reads TGTGCCAGCGGACAGGACCCGAGGACTGAAGCTTTCTTT. This gives the protein CASGQDPRTEAFF.

This clonotype came up a few times. This chain links TRBV20-1 with TRBJ2-5, with D unclear. Trimming removed 0 bases at V and 4 bases at J, with 9 bases between. The CDR3 has 13 amino acids. The germline gives CDR1 DFQATT, CDR2 SNEGSKA (reference sequence). CDR3 DNA: TGCAGTGCTAGAGACAGGTTTCGAGAGACCCAGTACTTC. Protein: CSARDRFRETQYF.

This rearrangement joins TRBV2 to TRBJ2-1, with TRBD2 matching over 11 bases. The J segment lost 5 bases and the V segment lost 2 bases, leaving 5 bases of the junction unmatched. Germline V gene data show CDR1 as SNHLY and CDR2 as FYNNEI. The CDR3 contains 16 residues. CDR3: CASSERGTSGNNEQFF. The CDR3 bases are TGTGCCAGCAGTGAACGCGGGACTAGCGGTAACAATGAGCAGTTCTTC.

This clonotype was seen a few times. V gene TRBV2 combines with J gene TRBJ2-7; 8 bases are a match to TRBD1. The CDR3 extends over 14 amino acids. Trimming took 2 bases from V and 5 from J; bases not matched to a gene: 5. Germline V gene sequence: CDR1 SNHLY, CDR2 FYNNEI. CDR3 DNA sequence: TGTGCCAGCAGTGAATCAGGGGGCTACAACGAGCAGTACTTC. It specifies CASSESGGYNEQYF.

The table lists this clonotype with a few counts. The chain employs TRBV5-1 and TRBJ1-1; D not certain. Germline CDR1 SGHRS, CDR2 YFSETQ. The CDR3 length is 14 residues. Trimming cost V 2 bases and J 5 bases, with 13 bases left between them. The DNA for the CDR3 is TGCGCCAGCAGCTTTGAAGGAGGGAAGACTGAAGCTTTCTTT. It is translated as CASSFEGGKTEAFF.

The rearrangement joins TRBV7-2 to TRBJ2-3, with D possibly being TRBD2 (6 bases). This CDR3 has 15 residues. The germline V and J ends were trimmed by 4 bases and 2 bases, with 13 bases remaining between them. Germline CDR1 is SGHTA and CDR2 is FQGNSA. The DNA for the CDR3 is TGTGCCAGCAGCTCACTACGGGGGTACACAGATACGCAGTATTTT. Translation: CASSSLRGYTDTQYF.